The clone carrying this T cell receptor (beta chain) was seen ten or more times. This sample was taken from a study of blood T cell repertoires in COVID-19. Across the whole study: The United States, Italy and Spain were the sources of the acute and convalescent COVID-19 samples. PBMCs, B-cell-depleted T cells, or T cells provided the cDNA or gDNA that made up the material.

Authors' analysis steps: By means of reference gene primer amplification, nucleated cell counts were estimated. Profiling relied on immunoSEQ multiplex PCR, and the TCRdb table lists in-frame clones only, not all of them. The V and J calls and clone size come from that table; D and trimming were worked out from the DNA. The data contain fewer than 250,000 clones, roughly 80% of them seen just once; the ten biggest clones take up around 12%. Trimming took 6 bases from V and 7 from J, leaving 13 bases between them. This CDR3 comprises 13 residues. Germline CDR1 and CDR2: LNHNV and YYDKDF (reference sequence).

The TCR sequence derives from a woman in her forties or fifties with acute or convalescent COVID-19. The chain has TRBV15 and TRBJ2-1; maybe TRBD1 (6 bases). Sequenced material: peripheral blood. For the CDR3, the DNA is TGTGCCACCAGACCTGACAGGAGGAATGAGCAGTTCTTC. This translates into CATRPDRRNEQFF.